The clone carrying this TCR beta chain appeared many times. The library protocol tagged each TCR cDNA with a unique molecular identifier. TCRdb re-analysed the 5' RACE reads in MiXCR, keeping a single row per CDR3 protein. Among 10,000 to 12,000 distinct CDR3 sequences, about 5% were seen once, and the ten largest hold approximately 30%. The sample is drawn from a study of spatial heterogeneity in lung cancer. Germline V gene lookup returns CDR1 MNHEY and CDR2 SVGEGT. The V end was cut by 6 bases, the J end by 9 bases, with 9 bases between. The CDR3 is 11 amino acids. Time point indicated: sample taken at primary tumor resection. Sequencing was performed on whole RNA extracted from tumor and nontumor lung tissue, or from frozen PBMC, and the material was left unsorted.

The source was PBMCs, collected at surgery. The rearrangement joins TRBV6-2 or TRBV6-3 to TRBJ1-5, with a tentative D call TRBD1 (5 bases). The TCR sequence derives from a male donor with early-stage non-small cell lung cancer. The CDR3 DNA follows: TGTGCCAGCAGCCGCGGGACGCCCCAGCATTTT. This codes for CASSRGTPQHF.